The 25 T cell receptor beta chains in this list originate from one sample, sequenced in a study of CD8 T cells in ankylosing spondylitis. TCRdb analysed the 5' RACE reads with MiXCR anew, one entry per CDR3 protein. The sample records some 290,000 distinct CDR3 sequences, 15% to 25% being singletons. The specimen sequenced was blood, either unsorted or a sorted T cell fraction (not recorded which). Receptors originate from a male donor with ankylosing spondylitis or in good health (not recorded which).

There are a few counts of this clonotype. This may be a read error, as it is one base from a much larger clone. This chain joins TRBV5-1 and TRBJ1-1, with a possible D match to TRBD1 (6 bases). The CDR3 spans 14 residues. Germline loops: CDR1 SGHRS, CDR2 YFSETQ. Between the trimmed V and J ends, which lost 0 bases and 3 bases, there was a span of 9 bases. The CDR3 nucleotides are TGCGCCAGCAGCTTGGGAAGGGGGGACACTGAAGCTTTCTTT. Translation gives CASSLGRGDTEAFF.

The table lists this clonotype with a few counts. The chain combines TRBV6-1 with TRBJ1-5; 9 nucleotides agree with TRBD1. This CDR3 spans 14 amino acids. Germline assignment: CDR1 MNHNS and CDR2 SASEGT. V trimming: 6 bases; J trimming: 3 bases; junction bases outside the gene matches: 3. The CDR3 here is CASRGTGPNQPQHF. The CDR3 nucleotides read TGTGCCAGCAGGGGGACAGGGCCCAATCAGCCCCAGCATTTT.

This chain connects TRBV4-1 to TRBJ2-3; 9 positions match TRBD2. This CDR3 contains 16 residues. Germline CDR1 reads MGHRA; CDR2 reads YSYEKL. Losses at the gene ends were 3 bases for V and 2 bases for J; bases not matched to a gene: 6. In DNA form, the CDR3 reads TGCGCCAGCAGCCATCCGCTAGCGGGGAACACAGATACGCAGTATTTT. Translating gives CASSHPLAGNTDTQYF.

The chain carries TRBV7-9 and TRBJ2-1; tentatively, D is TRBD2 (6 bases). The CDR3 runs to 16 residues. Trimming pared 0 bases from V and 2 bases from J, leaving 11 bases between. CDR1 is SEHNR and CDR2 is FQNEAQ in the germline V gene (reference sequence). DNA of the CDR3: TGTGCCAGCAGCTTAGCTAGCGGAGGACCCTACAATGAGCAGTTCTTC. This encodes CASSLASGGPYNEQFF.

The J gene is TRBJ2-3, the V gene TRBV28; no definite D call. V shed 2 bases and J shed 4 bases, with 13 bases lying between them. This CDR3 is 15 amino acids long. Germline V CDR1 and CDR2: MDHEN, SYDVKM. The CDR3 protein is CASSLRPPGADTQYF. Written as DNA, the CDR3 is TGTGCCAGCAGTTTAAGGCCTCCGGGTGCAGATACGCAGTATTTT. Full variable domain (rest looked up from reference TRBV28 and TRBJ2-3): DVKVTQSSRYLVKRTGEKVFLECVQDMDHENMFWYRQDPGLGLRLIYFSYDVKMKEKGDIPEGYSVSREKKERFSLILESASTNQTSMYLCASSLRPPGADTQYFGPGTRLTVL.

The J gene is TRBJ2-1, the V gene TRBV7-2, with 7 bases that match TRBD1. Germline CDR1 SGHTA, CDR2 FQGNSA. This CDR3 has 15 amino acids. J gave up 5 bases and V 1 base, and 5 bases lay outside the gene matches. CDR3 amino acids: CASSLVGGYNNEQFF. CDR3 DNA: TGTGCCAGCAGCTTAGTAGGGGGCTACAACAATGAGCAGTTCTTC. Drawing the rest from reference TRBV7-2 and TRBJ2-1, the complete variable domain is GAGVSQSPSNKVTEKGKDVELRCDPISGHTALYWYRQSLGQGLEFLIYFQGNSAPDKSGLPSDRFSAERTGGSVSTLTIQRTQQEDSAVYLCASSLVGGYNNEQFFGPGTRLTVL.

The chain links TRBV10-3 to TRBJ1-2, with 9 bases matching TRBD1. The V gene's germline CDR1 is ENHRY and CDR2 SYGVKD. V dropped 2 bases and J dropped 3; count of bases not matched to a gene: 1. This CDR3 is built from 14 residues. The CDR3: CAISERQGDYGYTF. The CDR3 DNA is TGTGCCATCAGTGAGAGACAGGGGGACTATGGCTACACCTTC.

The gene calls are TRBV5-1 and TRBJ2-3, with TRBD1 as a possible D gene (5 bases). CDR3 size: 14 residues. V lost 0 bases, J lost 6 bases, and 11 bases lay in between. The germline V gene encodes CDR1 SGHRS and CDR2 YFSETQ. The CDR3: CASSLGTSRDTQYF. CDR3 DNA sequence: TGCGCCAGCAGCTTGGGGACATCTCGTGATACGCAGTATTTT.

The chain combines TRBV12-3 or TRBV12-4 with TRBJ2-3; D unclear. There are 14 residues in the CDR3. Trimming shortened V by 3 bases and J by 6 bases, and 13 bases separated the two germline ends. CDR3 protein: CASSFDAGVDTQYF. In nucleotides, the CDR3 is TGTGCCAGCAGTTTCGACGCCGGAGTGGATACGCAGTATTTT.

The gene calls are TRBV19 and TRBJ2-1; TRBD2 matches at 8 bases. The CDR3 is 15 amino acids. Germline CDR1 LNHDA, CDR2 SQIVND (reference sequence). With V trimmed by 6 bases and J by 4 bases, 8 bases remained unmatched. The CDR3 DNA reads as TGTGCCAGTAGATCTCCGGGACTAGTATACAATGAGCAGTTCTTC. As protein: CASRSPGLVYNEQFF.

This clonotype appeared a few times. The V and J genes are TRBV5-1 and TRBJ1-1; D gene unclear. The V end was cut by 7 bases, the J end by 2 bases, with 12 bases between. Germline lookup yields CDR1 SGHRS and CDR2 YFSETQ. This CDR3 has 13 residues. CDR3 sequence: CASHRSVNTEAFF. The CDR3 DNA reads TGCGCCAGCCATAGGTCCGTCAACACTGAAGCTTTCTTT.

This clonotype has just one count. A much more abundant neighbour one base away suggests this may be a read error. The V call is TRBV5-5, the J call TRBJ1-1; maybe TRBD1 (5 bases). Per germline, CDR1 SGHKS and CDR2 YYEKEE (reference sequence). This CDR3 contains 16 residues. Deletions cut 4 bases from V and 10 bases from J, with 26 bases between. DNA of the CDR3: TGTGCCAGCAGCGATCGGCAGGGAGCTCTTCCTTTCGCAGCTTTCTTT. It yields the protein CASSDRQGALPFAAFF.

The rearrangement joins TRBV5-1 to TRBJ2-3, with 7 positions matching TRBD1. Germline V lookup: CDR1 SGHRS, CDR2 YFSETQ. The CDR3 spans 15 residues. The J segment lost 3 bases and the V segment lost 8 bases, leaving 12 bases of the junction unmatched. CDR3 sequence reads: CASKNRGAGTDTQYF. CDR3 nucleotide sequence: TGCGCCAGTAAGAACAGGGGTGCCGGAACAGATACGCAGTATTTT.

The rearrangement links TRBV24-1 to TRBJ2-1; D not certain. The germline gives CDR1 KGHDR, CDR2 SFDVKD. Trimming took off 3 bases at V and 7 bases at J, with 3 bases between the two ends. This CDR3 is built from 11 residues. CDR3 loop: CATSDANEQFF. As DNA, the CDR3 is TGTGCCACCAGTGATGCAAATGAGCAGTTCTTC.

The genes are TRBV20-1 and TRBJ2-3; the D gene is possibly TRBD2 (6 bases). Trimming stripped 0 bases from V and 0 bases from J, with 10 bases between. CDR1 is DFQATT and CDR2 is SNEGSKA in the germline V gene (reference sequence). The CDR3 covers 15 residues. The CDR3 DNA follows: TGCAGTGCTAGAGATGCACGGGGGAGCACAGATACGCAGTATTTT. Protein product: CSARDARGSTDTQYF.

The chain couples TRBV7-2 to TRBJ2-5; 8 bases map to TRBD2. The J segment lost 4 bases and the V segment lost 5 bases, leaving 6 bases of the junction unmatched. The CDR3 totals 14 residues. In germline, CDR1 is SGHTA, CDR2 FQGNSA. The DNA of the CDR3 is TGTGCCAGCAGCCCCCGGGGGGGCCGAGAGACCCAGTACTTC. Amino acids: CASSPRGGRETQYF.

The chain is built from TRBV5-1 and TRBJ2-1; TRBD2 matches 15 bases. The CDR3 length is 18 residues. V trimming: 4 bases; J trimming: 0 bases; junction bases outside the gene matches: 5. CDR1 and CDR2 from the germline V gene are SGHRS and YFSETQ. The chain's CDR3 is CASSAGLAGGVSYNEQFF. DNA for the CDR3: TGCGCCAGCAGCGCGGGACTAGCGGGGGGTGTCTCCTACAATGAGCAGTTCTTC.

V usage is TRBV10-3 and J usage is TRBJ1-4, with 7 bases lining up with TRBD1. Germline CDR1 is ENHRY and CDR2 is SYGVKD. Unmatched junction bases numbered 9, after V lost 6 bases and J lost 5 bases. The CDR3 contains 15 residues. The chain's CDR3 is CAIRKGTAGNEKLFF. The CDR3 DNA sequence: TGTGCCATCAGGAAAGGGACAGCAGGAAATGAAAAACTGTTTTTT.

The V gene is TRBV7-2, the J gene TRBJ2-5; D is unclear. The V gene lost 4 bases and the J gene lost 5 bases, with 11 bases spanning the gap. The CDR3 runs to 13 residues. Germline CDR1 reads SGHTA; CDR2 reads FQGNSA. The DNA for the CDR3 is TGTGCCAGCAGCTCCGCGACGTGGGAGACCCAGTACTTC. This sequence encodes CASSSATWETQYF.

This clonotype has more than one count but fewer than ten. The rearrangement joins TRBV6-5 to TRBJ2-1; D possibly corresponds to TRBD1 (5 bases). Trimming removed 7 bases at V and 4 bases at J, with 8 bases between. CDR3 length equals 12 residues. Looked up from germline, CDR1 is MNHEY and CDR2 is SVGAGI. The chain's CDR3 is CASTGQYNEQFF. The DNA of the CDR3 is TGTGCCAGCACCGGACAATACAATGAGCAGTTCTTC.

J is TRBJ2-5 and V is TRBV6-5; D is perhaps TRBD1 (5 bases). CDR1 and CDR2 from the germline V gene are MNHEY and SVGAGI. V gave up 5 bases and J gave up 5 bases, with 9 bases separating them. The CDR3 is made up of 12 amino acids. CDR3 sequence: CASSSRAETQYF. CDR3 DNA sequence: TGTGCCAGCAGTAGCAGGGCTGAGACCCAGTACTTC.

This clonotype was observed many times. This rearrangement joins TRBV9 to TRBJ2-3, with 9 bases matching TRBD2. From germline, CDR1 is SGDLS and CDR2 YYNGEE. After removal of 0 bases from V and 8 bases from J, the junction contained 7 bases not matched to a gene. This CDR3 contains 15 residues. The DNA of the CDR3 is TGTGCCAGCAGCGTAGTCGGTAGCGGGGGAGGTACGCAGTATTTT. It translates to CASSVVGSGGGTQYF.

This clonotype was observed a handful of times. The chain recombines TRBV4-1 with TRBJ2-7; D remains ambiguous. Germline assignment: CDR1 MGHRA and CDR2 YSYEKL. V lost 0 bases, J lost 0 bases, and 6 bases lay in between. The CDR3 spans 14 residues. The CDR3 region is CASSQESSSYEQYV. The DNA of the CDR3 is TGCGCCAGCAGCCAAGAGAGTAGCTCCTACGAGCAGTACGTC.

There are a few counts of this clonotype. The rearrangement uses TRBV5-1 and TRBJ2-2; 12 bases line up with TRBD2. The trim removed 3 bases at V and 2 bases at J, leaving 5 bases unmatched. CDR1 and CDR2 (germline): SGHRS, YFSETQ. This CDR3 region has 17 residues. The CDR3 coding sequence is TGCGCCAGCAGCTGGTTGACTAGCGGGGGAAACACCGGGGAGCTGTTTTTT. It yields the protein CASSWLTSGGNTGELFF.

Many counts were recorded for this clonotype. The chain links TRBV6-1 to TRBJ1-1; D gene uncertain. CDR3 length equals 13 residues. Per germline, CDR1 MNHNS and CDR2 SASEGT. V gave up 1 base and J gave up 1 base, with 4 bases separating them. CDR3 sequence: CASSEGENTEAFF. DNA of the CDR3: TGTGCCAGCAGTGAAGGGGAGAACACTGAAGCTTTCTTT.